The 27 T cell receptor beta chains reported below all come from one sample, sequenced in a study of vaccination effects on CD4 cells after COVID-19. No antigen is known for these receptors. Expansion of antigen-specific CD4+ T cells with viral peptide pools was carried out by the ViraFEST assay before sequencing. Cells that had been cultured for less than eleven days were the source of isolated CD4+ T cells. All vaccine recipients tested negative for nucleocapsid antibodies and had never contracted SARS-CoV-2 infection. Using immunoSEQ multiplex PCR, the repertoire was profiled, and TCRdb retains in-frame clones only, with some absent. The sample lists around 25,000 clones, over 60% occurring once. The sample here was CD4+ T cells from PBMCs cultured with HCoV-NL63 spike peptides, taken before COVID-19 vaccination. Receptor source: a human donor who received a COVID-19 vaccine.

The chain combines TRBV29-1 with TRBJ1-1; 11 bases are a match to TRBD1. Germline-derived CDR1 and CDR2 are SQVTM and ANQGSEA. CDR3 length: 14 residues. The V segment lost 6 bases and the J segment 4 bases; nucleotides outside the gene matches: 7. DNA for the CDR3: TGCAGCGTCGTCGCGGGACAGGGGGGCACTGAAGCTTTCTTT. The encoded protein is CSVVAGQGGTEAFF.

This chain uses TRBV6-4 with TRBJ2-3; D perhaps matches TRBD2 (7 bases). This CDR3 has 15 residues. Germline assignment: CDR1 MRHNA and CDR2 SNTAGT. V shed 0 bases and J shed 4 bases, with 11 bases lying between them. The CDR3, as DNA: TGTGCCAGCAGTGACTCGGAGGGGGGGGCAGATACGCAGTATTTT. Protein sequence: CASSDSEGGADTQYF.

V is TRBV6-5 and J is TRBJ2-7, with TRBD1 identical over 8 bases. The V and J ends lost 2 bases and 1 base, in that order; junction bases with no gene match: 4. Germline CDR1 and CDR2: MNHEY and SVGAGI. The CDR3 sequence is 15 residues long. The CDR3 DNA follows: TGTGCCAGCAGTTACGAGGGGACAGGTTCCTACGAGCAGTACTTC. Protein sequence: CASSYEGTGSYEQYF.

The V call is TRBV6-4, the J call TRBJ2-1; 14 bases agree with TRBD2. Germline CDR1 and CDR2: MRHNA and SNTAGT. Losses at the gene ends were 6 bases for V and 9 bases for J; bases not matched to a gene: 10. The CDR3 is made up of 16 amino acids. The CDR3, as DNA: TGTGCCAGCAGCGAAGTAGGGACTAGCGGGAGTCGTGAGCAGTTCTTC. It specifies CASSEVGTSGSREQFF.

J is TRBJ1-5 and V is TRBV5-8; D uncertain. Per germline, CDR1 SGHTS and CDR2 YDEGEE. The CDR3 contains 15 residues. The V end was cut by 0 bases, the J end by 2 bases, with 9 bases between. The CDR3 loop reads CASSLELGGNQPQHF. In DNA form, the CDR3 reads TGTGCCAGCAGCTTGGAACTCGGGGGCAATCAGCCCCAGCATTTT. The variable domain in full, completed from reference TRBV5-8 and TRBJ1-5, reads EAGVTQSPTHLIKTRGQQATLRCSPISGHTSVYWYQQALGLGLQFLLWYDEGEERNRGNFPPRFSGRQFPNYSSELNVNALELEDSALYLCASSLELGGNQPQHFGDGTRLSIL.

CDR3 bases: TGCGCCAGCAGCTTGTTTGGGCAGGGCACCTACAATGAGCAGTTCTTC. It yields the protein CASSLFGQGTYNEQFF. The V gene is TRBV5-1, the J gene TRBJ2-1; D might be TRBD1 (5 bases). Trimming removed 1 base from V and 2 bases from J, with 13 bases in between. The CDR3 is made up of 16 amino acids. Germline CDR1 SGHRS, CDR2 YFSETQ. The full variable domain, its missing parts supplied by reference TRBV5-1 and TRBJ2-1, is KAGVTQTPRYLIKTRGQQVTLSCSPISGHRSVSWYQQTPGQGLQFLFEYFSETQRNKGNFPGRFSGRQFSNSRSEMNVSTLELGDSALYLCASSLFGQGTYNEQFFGPGTRLTVL.

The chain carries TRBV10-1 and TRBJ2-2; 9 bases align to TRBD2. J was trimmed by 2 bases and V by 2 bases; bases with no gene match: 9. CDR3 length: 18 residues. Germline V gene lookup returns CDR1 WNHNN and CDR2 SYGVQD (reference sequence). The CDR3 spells CASSETLGLAANTGELFF. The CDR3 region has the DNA TGCGCCAGCAGTGAGACACTGGGACTAGCAGCAAACACCGGGGAGCTGTTTTTT.

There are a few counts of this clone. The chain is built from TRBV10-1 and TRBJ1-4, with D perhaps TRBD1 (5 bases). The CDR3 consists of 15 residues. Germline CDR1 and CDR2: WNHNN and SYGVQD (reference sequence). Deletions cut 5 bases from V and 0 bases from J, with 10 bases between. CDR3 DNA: TGCGCCAGCAGTATGGGGACTGCAACTAATGAAAAACTGTTTTTT. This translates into CASSMGTATNEKLFF.

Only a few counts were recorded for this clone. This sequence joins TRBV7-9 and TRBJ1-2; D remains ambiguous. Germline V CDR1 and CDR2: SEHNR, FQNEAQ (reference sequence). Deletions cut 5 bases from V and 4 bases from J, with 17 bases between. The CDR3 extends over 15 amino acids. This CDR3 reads CASSLSLGSGYGYTF. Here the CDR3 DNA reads TGTGCCAGCAGCCTATCCCTAGGGTCGGGCTATGGCTACACCTTC.

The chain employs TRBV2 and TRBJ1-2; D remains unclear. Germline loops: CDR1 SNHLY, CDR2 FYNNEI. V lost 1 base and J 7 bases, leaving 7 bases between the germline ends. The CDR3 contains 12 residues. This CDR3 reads CASSEGGTGYTF. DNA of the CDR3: TGTGCCAGCAGTGAAGGGGGAACTGGCTACACCTTC.

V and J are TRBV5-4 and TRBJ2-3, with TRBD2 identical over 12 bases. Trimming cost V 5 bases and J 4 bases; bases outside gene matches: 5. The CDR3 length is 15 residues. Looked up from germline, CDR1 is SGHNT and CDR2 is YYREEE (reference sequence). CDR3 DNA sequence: TGTGCCAGCAGTCCCGGGACTAGCGGGTCAGATACGCAGTATTTT. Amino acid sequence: CASSPGTSGSDTQYF.

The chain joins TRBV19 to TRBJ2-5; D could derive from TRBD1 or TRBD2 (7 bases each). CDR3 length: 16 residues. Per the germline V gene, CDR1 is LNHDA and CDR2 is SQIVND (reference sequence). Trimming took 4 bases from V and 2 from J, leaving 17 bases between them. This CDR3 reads CASSRQGGRSQETQYF. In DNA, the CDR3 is TGTGCCAGTAGTAGACAGGGAGGGAGGAGTCAAGAGACCCAGTACTTC.

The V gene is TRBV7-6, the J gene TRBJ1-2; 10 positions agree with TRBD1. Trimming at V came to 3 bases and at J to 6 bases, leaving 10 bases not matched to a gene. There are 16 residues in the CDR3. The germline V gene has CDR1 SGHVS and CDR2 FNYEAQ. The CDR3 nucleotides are TGTGCCAGCAGCTTTCGGACAGGGGGGGATTTAGATGGCTACACCTTC. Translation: CASSFRTGGDLDGYTF.

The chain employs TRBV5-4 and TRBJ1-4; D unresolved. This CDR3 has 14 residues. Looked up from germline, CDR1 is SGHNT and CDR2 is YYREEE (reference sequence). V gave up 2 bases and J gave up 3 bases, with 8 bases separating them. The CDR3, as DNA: TGTGCCAGCAGCTTAGGAGGGTCTAATGAAAAACTGTTTTTT. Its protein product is CASSLGGSNEKLFF.

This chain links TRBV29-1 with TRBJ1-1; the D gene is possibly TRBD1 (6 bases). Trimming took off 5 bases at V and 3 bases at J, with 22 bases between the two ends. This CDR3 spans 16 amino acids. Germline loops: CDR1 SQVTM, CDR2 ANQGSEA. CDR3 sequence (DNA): TGCAGCGTTCTTTTCAGGGGCCGCGGGTTTGACACTGAAGCTTTCTTT. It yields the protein CSVLFRGRGFDTEAFF.

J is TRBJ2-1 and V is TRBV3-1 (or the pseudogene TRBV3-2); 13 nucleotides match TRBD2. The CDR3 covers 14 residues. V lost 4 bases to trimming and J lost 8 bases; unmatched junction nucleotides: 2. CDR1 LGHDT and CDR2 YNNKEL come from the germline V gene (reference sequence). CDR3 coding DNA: TGTGCCAGCAGCCGGGGACTAGCGGGGTATGAGCAGTTCTTC. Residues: CASSRGLAGYEQFF.

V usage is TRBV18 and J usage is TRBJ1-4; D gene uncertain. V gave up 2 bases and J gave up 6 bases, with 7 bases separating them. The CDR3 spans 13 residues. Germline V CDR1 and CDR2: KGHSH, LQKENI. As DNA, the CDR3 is TGTGCCAGCTCACCAGTGGCCGATGAAAAACTGTTTTTT. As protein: CASSPVADEKLFF.

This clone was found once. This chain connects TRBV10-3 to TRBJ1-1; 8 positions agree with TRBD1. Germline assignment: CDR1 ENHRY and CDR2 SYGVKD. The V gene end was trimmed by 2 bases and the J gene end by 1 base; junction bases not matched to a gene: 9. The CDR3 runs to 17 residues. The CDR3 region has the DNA TGTGCCATCAGTGAGCCCAGGGGGCTGACTTCGAACACTGAAGCTTTCTTT. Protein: CAISEPRGLTSNTEAFF.

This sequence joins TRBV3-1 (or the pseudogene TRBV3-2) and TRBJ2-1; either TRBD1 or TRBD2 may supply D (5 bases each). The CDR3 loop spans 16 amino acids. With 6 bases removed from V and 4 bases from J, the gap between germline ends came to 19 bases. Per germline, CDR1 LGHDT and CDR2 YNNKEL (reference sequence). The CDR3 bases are TGTGCCAGCAGGGGTTATAGCGAGGGACCATACAATGAGCAGTTCTTC. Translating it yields CASRGYSEGPYNEQFF.

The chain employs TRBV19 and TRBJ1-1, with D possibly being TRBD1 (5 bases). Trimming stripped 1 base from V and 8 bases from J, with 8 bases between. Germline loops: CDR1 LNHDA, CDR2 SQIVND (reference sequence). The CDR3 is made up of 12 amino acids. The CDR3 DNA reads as TGTGCCAGTAGTATAGGGGACGGGGAAGCTTTCTTT. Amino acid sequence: CASSIGDGEAFF.

CDR3 bases: TGTGCCAGCAGCGCATCCCCCGGGACCTACGAGCAGTACTTC. Translating it yields CASSASPGTYEQYF. This sequence joins TRBV5-5 and TRBJ2-7; the D gene is possibly TRBD2 (5 bases). From germline, CDR1 is SGHKS and CDR2 YYEKEE (reference sequence). Deletions cut 4 bases from V and 2 bases from J, with 13 bases between. There are 14 residues in the CDR3.

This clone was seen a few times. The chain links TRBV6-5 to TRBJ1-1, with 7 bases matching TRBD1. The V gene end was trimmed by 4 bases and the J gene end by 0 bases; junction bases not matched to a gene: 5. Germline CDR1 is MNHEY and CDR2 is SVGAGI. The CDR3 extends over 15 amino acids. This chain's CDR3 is CASSWAQGLNTEAFF. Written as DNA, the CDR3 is TGTGCCAGCAGTTGGGCACAGGGGCTGAACACTGAAGCTTTCTTT.

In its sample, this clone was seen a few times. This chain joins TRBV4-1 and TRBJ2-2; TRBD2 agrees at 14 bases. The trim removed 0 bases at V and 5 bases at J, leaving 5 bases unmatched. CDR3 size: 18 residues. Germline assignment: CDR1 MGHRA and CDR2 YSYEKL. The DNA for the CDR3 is TGCGCCAGCAGCCAAGAGCCCCGGACTAGCGGGGGGACCGGGGAGCTGTTTTTT. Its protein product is CASSQEPRTSGGTGELFF.

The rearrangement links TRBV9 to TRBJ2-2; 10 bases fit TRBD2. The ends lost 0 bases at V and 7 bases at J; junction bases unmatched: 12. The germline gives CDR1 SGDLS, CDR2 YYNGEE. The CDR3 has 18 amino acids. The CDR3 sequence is CASSVVSLAGVEDGELFF. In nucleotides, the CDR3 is TGTGCCAGCAGCGTAGTTAGCCTAGCGGGAGTGGAGGACGGGGAGCTGTTTTTT.

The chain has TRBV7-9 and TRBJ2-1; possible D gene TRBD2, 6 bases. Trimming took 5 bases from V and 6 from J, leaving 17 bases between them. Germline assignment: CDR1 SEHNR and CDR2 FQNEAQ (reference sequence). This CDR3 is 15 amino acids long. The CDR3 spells CASSPGQGGVNEQFF. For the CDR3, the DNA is TGTGCCAGCAGCCCGGGCCAGGGCGGGGTCAATGAGCAGTTCTTC.

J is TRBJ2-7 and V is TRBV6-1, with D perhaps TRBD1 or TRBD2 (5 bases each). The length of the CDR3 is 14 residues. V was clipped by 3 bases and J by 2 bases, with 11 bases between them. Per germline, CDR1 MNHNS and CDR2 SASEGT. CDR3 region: CASSDGGRTYEQYF. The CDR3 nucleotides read TGTGCCAGCAGTGATGGGGGTAGAACCTACGAGCAGTACTTC.

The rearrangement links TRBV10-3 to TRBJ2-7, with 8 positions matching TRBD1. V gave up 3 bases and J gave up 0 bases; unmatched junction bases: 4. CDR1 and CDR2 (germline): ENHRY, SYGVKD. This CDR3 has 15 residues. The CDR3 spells CAISEYRGASYEQYF. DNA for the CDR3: TGTGCCATCAGTGAATACAGGGGGGCCTCCTACGAGCAGTACTTC.